The sequence of this T cell receptor beta chain was determined in a study of blood T cell repertoires in COVID-19. Study at large: Specimens from acute and convalescent COVID-19 originated in the United States, Italy and Spain. Sources were T cells, B-cell-depleted T cells, or PBMCs; the material itself was cDNA or gDNA.

In the authors' workflow: Amplified reference gene primers provided the basis for estimating nucleated cell counts. Sequencing used immunoSEQ multiplex PCR; TCRdb keeps in-frame clones, though not all of them. D and trimming come from the DNA, and the V and J calls and clone size come from that table. The table includes about 320,000 clones, about 90% detected once. The V gene's germline CDR1 is SQVTM and CDR2 ANQGSEA. CDR3 length: 13 residues. Trimming cost V 4 bases and J 5 bases, with 9 bases left between them. This clone appeared a single time. This receptor was taken from a man aged 25-45 years who had recovered from COVID-19. The sequenced sample consisted of PBMCs or T cells enriched from blood (not recorded which). The chain is built from TRBV29-1 and TRBJ1-6; perhaps TRBD1 as D (5 bases). The CDR3: CSVVQDNNSPLHF. CDR3 coding DNA: TGCAGCGTTGTACAGGATAATAATTCACCCCTCCACTTT.